The TCR beta chain described here comes from a study of T cells expressing NK-cell markers. Study-level information: Sorted T-cell subsets CD3+CD56+NKG2C+, CD3+CD56+NKG2C- and CD3+CD56-NKG2C+ were TCR beta-sequenced.

Germline-derived CDR1 and CDR2 are SGHKS and YYEKEE (reference sequence). This CDR3 has 13 amino acids. Libraries used 5'RACE template switching adding universal primer site and UMIs. TCRdb re-called the 5' RACE reads, yielding one record per CDR3 amino acid sequence without DNA. Its listing shows hundreds of thousands of distinct CDR3 sequences. The chain employs TRBV5-5 and TRBJ2-3; TCRdb gives TRBD1 as the D gene, but with no DNA this cannot be confirmed. Sequenced input: blood T cells: a sorted CD56 or NKG2C T cell subset, CD4+ or CD8+ T cells, or bulk PBMC T cells (not recorded which). This receptor was obtained from a woman between 18 and 69 years old in good health. The CDR3 protein is CASGYRQGNDWYF.